This T cell receptor (beta chain) was obtained from a study of technical replicates of blood from several donors. TCRdb's table, derived via immunoSEQ multiplex PCR, lists solely in-frame clones and lacks some. The data show more than 55,000 clones, more than 85% seen once. Germline V gives CDR1 SGHTA, CDR2 FQGNSA. Trimming took 1 base from V and 0 from J, leaving 7 bases between them. This CDR3 has 14 amino acids. The genes are TRBV7-2 and TRBJ2-7; D not resolved. The source material was PBMCs. This TCR was recovered from a human donor in good health. Some clones in this sample may be carry-over from other donors' samples. The CDR3 DNA reads as TGTGCCAGCAGCTTAGTGGCCCTCTCCTACGAGCAGTACTTC. Its protein is CASSLVALSYEQYF. Supplemented by reference TRBV7-2 and TRBJ2-7, the full variable domain reads GAGVSQSPSNKVTEKGKDVELRCDPISGHTALYWYRQSLGQGLEFLIYFQGNSAPDKSGLPSDRFSAERTGGSVSTLTIQRTQQEDSAVYLCASSLVALSYEQYFGPGTRLTVT.